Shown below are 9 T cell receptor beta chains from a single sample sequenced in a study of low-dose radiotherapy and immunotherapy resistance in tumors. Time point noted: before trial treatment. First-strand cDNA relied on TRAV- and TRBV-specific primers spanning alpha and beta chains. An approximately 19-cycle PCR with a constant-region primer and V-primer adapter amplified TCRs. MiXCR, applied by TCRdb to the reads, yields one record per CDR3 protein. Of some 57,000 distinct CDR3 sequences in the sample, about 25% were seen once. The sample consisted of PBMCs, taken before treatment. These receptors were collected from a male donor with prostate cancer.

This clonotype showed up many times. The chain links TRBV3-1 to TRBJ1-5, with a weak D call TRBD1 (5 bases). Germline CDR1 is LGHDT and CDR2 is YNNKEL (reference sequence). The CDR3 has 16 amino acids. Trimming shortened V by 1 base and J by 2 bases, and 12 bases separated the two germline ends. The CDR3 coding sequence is TGTGCCAGCAGCCAAGGCCACGGGGCTGGCAATCAGCCCCAGCATTTT. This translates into CASSQGHGAGNQPQHF.

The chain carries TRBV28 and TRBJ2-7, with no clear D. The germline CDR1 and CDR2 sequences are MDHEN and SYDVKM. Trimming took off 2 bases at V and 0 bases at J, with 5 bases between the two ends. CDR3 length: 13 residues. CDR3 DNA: TGTGCCAGCAGTTTAAGCCTCTCCTACGAGCAGTACTTC. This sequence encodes CASSLSLSYEQYF.

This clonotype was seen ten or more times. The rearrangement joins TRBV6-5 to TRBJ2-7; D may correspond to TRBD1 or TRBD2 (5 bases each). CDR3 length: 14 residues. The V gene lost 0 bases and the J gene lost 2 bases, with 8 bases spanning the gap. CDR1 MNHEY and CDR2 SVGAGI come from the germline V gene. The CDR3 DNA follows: TGTGCCAGCAGTTACTCGGGGACCGCCTACGAGCAGTACTTC. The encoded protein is CASSYSGTAYEQYF.

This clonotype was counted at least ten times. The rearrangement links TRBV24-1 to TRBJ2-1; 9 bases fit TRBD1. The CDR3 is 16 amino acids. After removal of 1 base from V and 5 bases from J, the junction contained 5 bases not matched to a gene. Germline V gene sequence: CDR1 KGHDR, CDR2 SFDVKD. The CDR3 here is CATSDFGTGFDNEQFF. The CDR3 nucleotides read TGTGCCACCAGTGATTTCGGGACAGGGTTTGACAATGAGCAGTTCTTC.

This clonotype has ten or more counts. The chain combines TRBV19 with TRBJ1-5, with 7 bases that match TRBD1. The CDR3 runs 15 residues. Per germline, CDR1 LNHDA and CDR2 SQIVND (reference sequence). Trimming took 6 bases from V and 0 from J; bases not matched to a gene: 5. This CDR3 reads CASRMDRYSNQPQHF. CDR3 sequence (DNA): TGTGCCAGTAGGATGGACAGGTATAGCAATCAGCCCCAGCATTTT.

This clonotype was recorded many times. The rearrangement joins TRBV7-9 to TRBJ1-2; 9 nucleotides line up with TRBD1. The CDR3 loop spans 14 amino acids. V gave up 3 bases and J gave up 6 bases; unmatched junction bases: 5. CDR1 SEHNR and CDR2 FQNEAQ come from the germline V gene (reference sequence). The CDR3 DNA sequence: TGTGCCAGCAGCTTTCTGACAGGGGGGGATGGCTACACCTTC. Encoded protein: CASSFLTGGDGYTF.

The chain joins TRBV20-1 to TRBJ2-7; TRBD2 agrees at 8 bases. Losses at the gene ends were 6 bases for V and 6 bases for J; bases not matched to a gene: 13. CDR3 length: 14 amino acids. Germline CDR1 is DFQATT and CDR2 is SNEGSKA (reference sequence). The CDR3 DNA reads TGCAGTGCCACGGGAGGGGGACCTCAGGGCGAGCAGTACTTC. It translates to CSATGGGPQGEQYF.

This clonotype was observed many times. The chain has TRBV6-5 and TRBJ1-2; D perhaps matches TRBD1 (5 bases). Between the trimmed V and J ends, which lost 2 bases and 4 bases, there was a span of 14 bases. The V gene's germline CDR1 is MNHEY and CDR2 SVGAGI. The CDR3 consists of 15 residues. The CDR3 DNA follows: TGTGCCAGCAGTTACCGGCAGGGAGGTCGCTATGGCTACACCTTC. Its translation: CASSYRQGGRYGYTF.

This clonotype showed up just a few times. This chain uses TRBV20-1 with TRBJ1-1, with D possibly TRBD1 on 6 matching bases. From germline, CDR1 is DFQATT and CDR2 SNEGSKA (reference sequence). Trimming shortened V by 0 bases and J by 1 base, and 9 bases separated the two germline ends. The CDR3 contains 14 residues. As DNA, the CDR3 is TGCAGTGCTAGAGAGACAGGCACGAACACTGAAGCTTTCTTT. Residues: CSARETGTNTEAFF.